The 27 T cell receptor beta chains given below trace back to one sample, sequenced in a study of blood T cell repertoires in COVID-19. Clones were read by immunoSEQ multiplex PCR, and TCRdb kept only the in-frame ones, dropping some. Among 85,000 to 120,000 clones, just under 95% were seen once, and the ten largest hold under 2%. Sequenced material: peripheral blood. Every receptor here comes from a woman aged 45-60 years with COVID-19, enrolled during active disease.

In this sample, this clone turned up once. The gene calls are TRBV5-5 and TRBJ1-3, with no clear D. The germline gives CDR1 SGHKS, CDR2 YYEKEE (reference sequence). This CDR3 comprises 14 residues. Trimming stripped 5 bases from V and 0 bases from J, with 9 bases between. The CDR3 is CASRVQSSGNTIYF. Written as DNA, the CDR3 is TGTGCCAGCAGAGTACAGAGCTCTGGAAACACCATATATTTT.

The chain couples TRBV18 to TRBJ2-3; weak D call: TRBD2 (7 bases). V was pared by 2 bases and J by 2 bases, with 14 bases between. The CDR3 contains 16 residues. Germline V gene sequence: CDR1 KGHSH, CDR2 LQKENI. CDR3 sequence reads: CASSPYGGPNTDTQYF. In nucleotides, the CDR3 is TGTGCCAGCTCACCATACGGGGGGCCCAACACAGATACGCAGTATTTT.

This clone was seen once. The V call is TRBV19, the J call TRBJ2-2, with 8 bases that match TRBD1. The germline CDR1 and CDR2 sequences are LNHDA and SQIVND (reference sequence). The CDR3 spans 16 residues. J lost 4 bases, V lost 5 bases, and 9 bases had no gene match. In DNA form, the CDR3 reads TGTGCCAGTAGTCGGTCCAGGGGGCTGGCCACCGGGGAGCTGTTTTTT. Encoded protein: CASSRSRGLATGELFF.

CDR3 in DNA: TGCGCCAGCAGCGAGCAGGGATTGAGGAACACTGAAGCTTTCTTT. Its translation: CASSEQGLRNTEAFF. The chain couples TRBV5-1 to TRBJ1-1; D possibly corresponds to TRBD1 (5 bases). V was cut by 4 bases and J by 1 base, with 14 bases left in between. This CDR3 comprises 15 residues. Germline lookup yields CDR1 SGHRS and CDR2 YFSETQ.

The chain employs TRBV7-9 and TRBJ1-1, with D uncertain. V was pared by 0 bases and J by 5 bases, with 13 bases between. Looked up from germline, CDR1 is SEHNR and CDR2 is FQNEAQ (reference sequence). The CDR3 runs 15 residues. CDR3 sequence (DNA): TGTGCCAGCAGCTTAGCAGAGGGCCTGGGGACTGAAGCTTTCTTT. Encoded protein: CASSLAEGLGTEAFF.

This rearrangement joins TRBV6-5 to TRBJ2-7, with D maybe TRBD1 (6 bases). Germline CDR1 and CDR2: MNHEY and SVGAGI. V was cut by 8 bases and J by 3 bases, with 17 bases left in between. The CDR3 sequence is 14 residues long. This CDR3 reads CASSLRDNYYEQYV. The CDR3 bases are TGTGCCAGCTCACTCCGGGACAACTACTACGAGCAGTACGTC.

The CDR3 protein is CASSRPGENEQFF. CDR3 coding DNA: TGTGCCAGTAGCCGTCCGGGGGAGAATGAGCAGTTCTTC. The chain links TRBV19 to TRBJ2-1; perhaps TRBD2 as D (6 bases). Germline CDR1 reads LNHDA; CDR2 reads SQIVND (reference sequence). Trimming removed 6 bases from V and 7 bases from J, with 13 bases in between. The CDR3 loop spans 13 amino acids.

V usage is TRBV4-1 and J usage is TRBJ2-1; 8 nucleotides match TRBD1. The CDR3 extends over 14 amino acids. CDR1 MGHRA and CDR2 YSYEKL come from the germline V gene. V shed 5 bases, J shed 5 bases, and the junction held 5 bases outside the gene matches. The CDR3 nucleotides read TGCGCCAGCAGCACAACGGGACAGGACAATGAGCAGTTCTTC. Amino acid sequence: CASSTTGQDNEQFF.

J is TRBJ2-1 and V is TRBV6-2 or TRBV6-3, with 13 bases matching TRBD2. Germline values: CDR1 MNHEY, CDR2 SVGEGT. The junction had 19 bases not matched to a gene; V was cut back by 5 bases and J by 12 bases. There are 18 residues in the CDR3. The CDR3 DNA reads as TGTGCCAGCAGTCGCCTCCTAAGACTAGCGGGGGGCCCAGAGGGGCAGTTCTTC. This sequence encodes CASSRLLRLAGGPEGQFF.

The chain links TRBV6-5 to TRBJ2-7, with D possibly being TRBD2 (6 bases). The CDR3 has 15 amino acids. The V and J ends lost 0 bases and 2 bases respectively, with 11 bases between them. In germline, CDR1 is MNHEY, CDR2 SVGAGI. The CDR3 DNA reads as TGTGCCAGCAGTTACTCGAGGTCGGGGGCCTACGAGCAGTACGTC. It codes for CASSYSRSGAYEQYV.

The rearrangement links TRBV13 to TRBJ2-7; the D gene is possibly TRBD2 (7 bases). The CDR3 totals 14 residues. Germline CDR1 reads PRHDT; CDR2 reads FYEKMQ (reference sequence). V lost 5 bases and J 5 bases, leaving 16 bases between the germline ends. In nucleotides, the CDR3 is TGTGCCAGCAGCCATAGGGGGGGATTGAACGAGCAGTACTTC. It specifies CASSHRGGLNEQYF.

The rearrangement uses TRBV11-3 and TRBJ2-7; 8 bases line up with TRBD1. The CDR3 is made up of 11 amino acids. CDR1 SGHNT and CDR2 YENEEA come from the germline V gene. The J segment lost 13 bases and the V segment lost 2 bases, leaving 4 bases of the junction unmatched. The CDR3 bases are TGTGCCAGCAGCTTAAGGGACAGGTTTTACTTC. Translated, it gives CASSLRDRFYF.

This clone was found once. CDR3: CASSLDTLKGDNSPLHF. CDR3 DNA sequence: TGTGCCAGCAGCTTGGATACTCTTAAGGGGGATAATTCACCCCTCCACTTT. The chain joins TRBV5-7 to TRBJ1-6; perhaps TRBD1 as D (6 bases). Being an ORF, TRBV5-7 has a function that is uncertain. The V and J ends lost 0 bases and 5 bases respectively, with 15 bases between them. CDR3 size: 17 residues.

V and J are TRBV30 and TRBJ1-1; a possible D gene is TRBD1 (6 bases). V was cut by 7 bases and J by 2 bases, with 14 bases left in between. Germline lookup yields CDR1 GTSNPN and CDR2 SVGIG (reference sequence). The CDR3 consists of 13 residues. Here the CDR3 reads CAYTRDTNTEAFF. Here the CDR3 DNA reads TGTGCCTACACCCGGGACACTAACACTGAAGCTTTCTTT.

The chain links TRBV7-8 to TRBJ1-1; D may be TRBD1 (6 bases). Deletions cut 1 base from V and 4 bases from J, with 19 bases between. The CDR3 runs 17 residues. Germline loops: CDR1 SGHVS, CDR2 FQNEAQ. CDR3 sequence (DNA): TGTGCCAGCAGCTTAGGTGGGACAAACTACCAGGTCACTGAAGCTTTCTTT. This gives the protein CASSLGGTNYQVTEAFF.

J is TRBJ1-6 and V is TRBV19; 9 positions match TRBD1. Germline V gene lookup returns CDR1 LNHDA and CDR2 SQIVND (reference sequence). Trimming took 3 bases from V and 6 from J; bases not matched to a gene: 3. This CDR3 is 15 amino acids long. CDR3 sequence reads: CASSMRTGANSPLHF. Written as DNA, the CDR3 is TGTGCCAGTAGTATGAGGACAGGGGCTAATTCACCCCTCCACTTT. Full variable domain (remainder filled in from reference TRBV19 and TRBJ1-6): DGGITQSPKYLFRKEGQNVTLSCEQNLNHDAMYWYRQDPGQGLRLIYYSQIVNDFQKGDIAEGYSVSREKKESFPLTVTSAQKNPTAFYLCASSMRTGANSPLHFGNGTRLTVT.

The rearrangement joins TRBV19 to TRBJ1-4; 9 nucleotides align to TRBD1. The V gene end was trimmed by 7 bases and the J gene end by 9 bases; junction bases not matched to a gene: 9. This CDR3 has 14 residues. CDR1 and CDR2 from the germline V gene are LNHDA and SQIVND (reference sequence). The CDR3 DNA sequence: TGTGCCAGTACCTACGGGGGACAGGGTAAAAAACTGTTTTTT. Its protein product is CASTYGGQGKKLFF. The variable domain in full, completed from reference TRBV19 and TRBJ1-4, reads DGGITQSPKYLFRKEGQNVTLSCEQNLNHDAMYWYRQDPGQGLRLIYYSQIVNDFQKGDIAEGYSVSREKKESFPLTVTSAQKNPTAFYLCASTYGGQGKKLFFGSGTQLSVL.

This clone came up a few times. J is TRBJ2-7 and V is TRBV6-1; 7 bases match TRBD1. The J segment lost 0 bases and the V segment lost 4 bases, leaving 9 bases of the junction unmatched. The CDR3 spans 16 residues. Germline V lookup: CDR1 MNHNS, CDR2 SASEGT. CDR3 in DNA: TGTGCCAGCAGTGTATCCCTGGGACAGCACTCCTACGAGCAGTACGTC. This codes for CASSVSLGQHSYEQYV.

The chain uses TRBV9 and TRBJ1-6; D unresolved. Germline loops: CDR1 SGDLS, CDR2 YYNGEE. The CDR3 is 15 residues long. Trimming shortened V by 0 bases and J by 4 bases, and 8 bases separated the two germline ends. The CDR3 sequence: CASSVAPGYNSPLHF. The CDR3 nucleotides are TGTGCCAGCAGCGTAGCTCCAGGTTATAATTCACCCCTCCACTTT.

The chain recombines TRBV28 with TRBJ1-2, with a possible D match to TRBD1 (6 bases). This CDR3 spans 13 amino acids. CDR1 is MDHEN, CDR2 SYDVKM, per germline. The V end lost 1 base, the J end lost 13 bases, and 16 bases lay between the germline ends. Here the CDR3 reads CASSLYRTVRATF. CDR3 DNA: TGTGCCAGCAGTTTATACCGGACAGTTAGGGCCACCTTC.

The chain links TRBV19 to TRBJ1-1; D is perhaps TRBD1 (5 bases). Trimming left V 6 bases short and J 3 bases short, with 11 bases between. There are 13 residues in the CDR3. The germline CDR1 and CDR2 sequences are LNHDA and SQIVND (reference sequence). The CDR3 loop reads CASRWGGYTEAFF. The CDR3 DNA is TGTGCCAGTAGGTGGGGGGGGTACACTGAAGCTTTCTTT.

This sequence joins TRBV30 and TRBJ1-2; D not resolved. This CDR3 is 12 amino acids long. Trimming left V 0 bases short and J 13 bases short, with 15 bases between. Germline values: CDR1 GTSNPN, CDR2 SVGIG (reference sequence). This CDR3 reads CAWSVPPGRGTF. The CDR3 nucleotides read TGTGCCTGGAGTGTACCCCCAGGACGGGGCACCTTC.

The genes are TRBV6-5 and TRBJ2-5; 7 nucleotides line up with TRBD1. The CDR3 extends over 15 amino acids. V dropped 5 bases and J dropped 6; count of bases not matched to a gene: 12. CDR1 is MNHEY and CDR2 is SVGAGI in the germline V gene. The CDR3 region is CASSTQTGVGKTQYF. The CDR3 DNA reads as TGTGCCAGCAGTACCCAAACAGGGGTGGGGAAGACCCAGTACTTC.

The chain is built from TRBV19 and TRBJ1-1, with 9 bases matching TRBD1. Germline V gene sequence: CDR1 LNHDA, CDR2 SQIVND (reference sequence). J lost 4 bases, V lost 5 bases, and 5 bases had no gene match. This CDR3 has 14 amino acids. CDR3 sequence reads: CASSYGTGPTEAFF. The CDR3 DNA follows: TGTGCCAGTAGTTACGGGACAGGGCCCACTGAAGCTTTCTTT.

The chain couples TRBV5-1 to TRBJ2-1; TRBD1 agrees at 8 bases. In germline, CDR1 is SGHRS, CDR2 YFSETQ. This CDR3 spans 14 amino acids. V was pared by 1 base and J by 9 bases, with 6 bases of the junction left unmatched. This CDR3 reads CASSLLAGGGEQFF. CDR3 in DNA: TGCGCCAGCAGCTTGCTTGCAGGGGGCGGTGAGCAGTTCTTC.

This rearrangement joins TRBV29-1 to TRBJ2-7; 7 positions agree with TRBD1. The CDR3 covers 17 residues. Germline lookup yields CDR1 SQVTM and CDR2 ANQGSEA. The ends lost 0 bases at V and 4 bases at J; junction bases unmatched: 15. The CDR3 is CSVEDREGGLTGYEQYF. The DNA of the CDR3 is TGCAGCGTTGAAGATCGCGAAGGGGGCTTAACTGGATACGAGCAGTACTTC.

The CDR3 DNA reads TGTGCCACCAGTGATGAAAGGGGCCAGCCCCAGCATTTT. It specifies CATSDERGQPQHF. The chain carries TRBV24-1 and TRBJ1-5, with D perhaps TRBD1 (5 bases). CDR1 is KGHDR and CDR2 is SFDVKD in the germline V gene. The CDR3 spans 13 residues. V was clipped by 3 bases and J by 7 bases, with 9 bases between them.